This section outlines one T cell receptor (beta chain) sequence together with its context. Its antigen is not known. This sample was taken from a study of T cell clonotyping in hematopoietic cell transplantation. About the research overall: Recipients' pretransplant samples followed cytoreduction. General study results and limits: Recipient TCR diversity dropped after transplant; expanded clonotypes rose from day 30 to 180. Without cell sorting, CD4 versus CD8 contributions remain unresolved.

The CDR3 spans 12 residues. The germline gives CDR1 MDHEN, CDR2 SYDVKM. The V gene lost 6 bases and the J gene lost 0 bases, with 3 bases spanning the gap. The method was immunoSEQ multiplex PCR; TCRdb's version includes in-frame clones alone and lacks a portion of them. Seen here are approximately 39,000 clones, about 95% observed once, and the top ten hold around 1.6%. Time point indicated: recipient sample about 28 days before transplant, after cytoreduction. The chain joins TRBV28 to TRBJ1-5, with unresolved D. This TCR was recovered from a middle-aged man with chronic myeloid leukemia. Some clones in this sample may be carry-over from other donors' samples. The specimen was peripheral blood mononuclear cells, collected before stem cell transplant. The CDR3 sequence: CASRDSNQPQHF. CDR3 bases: TGTGCCAGCAGGGATAGCAATCAGCCCCAGCATTTT. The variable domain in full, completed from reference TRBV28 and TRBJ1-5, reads DVKVTQSSRYLVKRTGEKVFLECVQDMDHENMFWYRQDPGLGLRLIYFSYDVKMKEKGDIPEGYSVSREKKERFSLILESASTNQTSMYLCASRDSNQPQHFGDGTRLSIL.